The T cell receptor beta chain under discussion was sequenced for a study of beta chain features in type 1 diabetes. Study background: Age, gender and cell yields were alike across patients and healthy donors.

Expressed TCRB transcripts were sequenced, since all the RNA that had been isolated was reverse transcribed. The protocol was immunoSEQ multiplex PCR, while the TCRdb copy is restricted to in-frame clones and leaves out a portion. The sample holds fewer than 350,000 clones, 15% to 20% seen once. General study points: Lower insertion and higher deletion counts appeared at VDJ junctions in type 1 diabetes patients. A greater similarity of naive, central memory and Treg TCRB repertoires was seen among patients than among healthy donors.

In regard to this clone: Its antigen is as yet unknown.

CDR3 length: 15 amino acids. Germline-derived CDR1 and CDR2 are LNHDA and SQIVND (reference sequence). Trimming at V came to 7 bases and at J to 4 bases, leaving 9 bases not matched to a gene. This TCR derives from a woman in her late teens or twenties in good health. The sample comprised naive CD4+ T cells from blood. The chain carries TRBV19 and TRBJ1-5; 8 bases agree with TRBD1. The CDR3 protein is CASTPLGQGNQPQHF. CDR3 in DNA: TGTGCCAGTACCCCACTTGGACAGGGTAATCAGCCCCAGCATTTT.